This T cell receptor (beta chain) was recorded in a study of blood T cell repertoires in COVID-19. Assay: immunoSEQ multiplex PCR; the TCRdb copy retains only in-frame clones and omits some. The sample contains 200,000 to 300,000 clones, 85% to 90% of which appear only once. This CDR3 contains 13 residues. Germline V CDR1 and CDR2: SGDLS, YYNGEE. V was cut by 3 bases and J by 7 bases, with 8 bases left in between. The chain carries TRBV9 and TRBJ1-6; D gene ambiguous. The receptor was isolated from a woman aged 25-40 years who had recovered from COVID-19. The material sequenced was PBMCs or T cells enriched from blood (not recorded which). The CDR3 DNA is TGTGCCAGCAGCGCGGTCCCGAATTCACCCCTCCACTTT. This sequence encodes CASSAVPNSPLHF.